A selection of T cell receptor beta chains follows, all from one sample in a study of blood T cell repertoires in COVID-19. Here immunoSEQ multiplex PCR was the method, and the copy in TCRdb shows in-frame clones only, minus some. Of a few hundred thousand clones in the sample, 91% were seen once. The sample was peripheral blood. The receptors here all came from a person aged 18-30 years with COVID-19, enrolled during active disease. Each CDR3 is given with its conserved first and last residue. D genes are given only for firm matches. For some rows the clone size is stated as once, few or many, or as a class when expanded; others skip it.

TRBV29-1	TRBJ2-7	-	-	TGCAGCGTCTCGAGTAGCAGCTCCTACGAGCAGTACTTC	CSVSSSSSYEQYF
TRBV10-1	TRBJ1-6	-	-	TGCGCCAGCAGCAACAGCTATAATTCACCCCTCCACTTT	CASSNSYNSPLHF
TRBV6-5	TRBJ2-1	-	-	TGTGCCAGCAGCGTAGCCCTATCAATCTTCTTC	CASSVALSIFF
TRBV3-1/TRBV3-2	TRBJ2-7	-	-	TGTGCCAGCAGCCAAGACAGAATATCCTACGAGCAGTACTTC	CASSQDRISYEQYF
TRBV4-1	TRBJ1-5	-	-	TGCGCCAGCAGCCAAGAAGGAGCAAGCAATCAGCCCCAGCATTTT	CASSQEGASNQPQHF
TRBV3-1/TRBV3-2	TRBJ2-2	TRBD2	once	TGTGCCAGCAGCCAAGATAAACTTGGGGAAGGAGCGGGAGGGCGGACCGGGGAGCTGTTTTTT	CASSQDKLGEGAGGRTGELFF
TRBV4-1	TRBJ2-3	-	once	TGCGCCAGCAGCCAAGTAACGGGGGCAGATACGCAGTATTTT	CASSQVTGADTQYF
TRBV19	TRBJ1-6	-	-	TGTGCCAGTAGTATAGAGGAGAATTCACCCCTCCACTTT	CASSIEENSPLHF
TRBV6-2/TRBV6-3	TRBJ1-1	TRBD1	-	TGTGCCAGCAGTTACTTCCTTGGGACAGGGAGGTTCTTT	CASSYFLGTGRFF
TRBV15	TRBJ2-2	-	-	TGTGCCACCAGCAGCGGTACACTGGGGCTCGAAGGGGACACCGGGGAGCTGTTTTTT	CATSSGTLGLEGDTGELFF
TRBV30	TRBJ1-4	-	-	TGTGCCTGGAGCGGTGGAACTAATGAAAAACTGTTTTTT	CAWSGGTNEKLFF
TRBV2	TRBJ1-6	TRBD1	-	TGTGCCAGCAGCGGGACTGGACAGGGAAGATCACCCCTCCACTTT	CASSGTGQGRSPLHF
TRBV2	TRBJ1-2	TRBD1	once	TGTGCCAGCTTAACCCCCGGACAGGAGAACTATGGCTACACCTTC	CASLTPGQENYGYTF
TRBV19	TRBJ1-1	TRBD1	-	TGTGCCAGTAGTATTATACCGGGACAGGGAGTGGCTTTCTTT	CASSIIPGQGVAFF
TRBV6-1	TRBJ1-1	-	once	TGTGCCAGCAGTGAAAGGGGGGGGAACACTGAAGCTTTCTTT	CASSERGGNTEAFF
TRBV12-3/TRBV12-4	TRBJ2-5	-	-	TGTGCCAGCAGTTTAGCCAGCCAAGAGACCCAGTACTTC	CASSLASQETQYF
TRBV7-2	TRBJ2-7	TRBD2	once	TGTGCCAGCAGCTTAGGGGCTAGCGGGAGCTCCTACGAGCAGTACTTC	CASSLGASGSSYEQYF
TRBV5-1	TRBJ1-1	TRBD1	-	TGCGCCAGCAGTCAGGGGGAACTGAACACTGAAGCTTTCTTT	CASSQGELNTEAFF
TRBV7-2	TRBJ2-7	TRBD2	-	TGTGCCAGCAGCTCGAGGACTAGCGGGAGTTACTACGAGCAGTACTTC	CASSSRTSGSYYEQYF
TRBV24-1	TRBJ1-1	-	-	TGTGCCACCAGTGATTCTGATGCCCTAAACTCCGATGAAGCTTTCTTT	CATSDSDALNSDEAFF
TRBV5-4	TRBJ1-1	-	once	TGTGCCAGCAGCTTGTCTGAGACTGAAGCTTTCTTT	CASSLSETEAFF
TRBV6-5	TRBJ1-5	-	-	TGTGCCAGCAGCCAAGACATCAATAGCAATCAGCCCCAGCATTTT	CASSQDINSNQPQHF
TRBV5-6	TRBJ2-5	TRBD2	-	TGTGCCAGCAGGCGGCTAGCGGGAGGGAAGGGAGAGACCCAGTACTTC	CASRRLAGGKGETQYF
TRBV6-6	TRBJ1-5	-	-	TGTGCCAGCAGTTATACAGGCCTGCCCCAGCATTTT	CASSYTGLPQHF
TRBV5-1	TRBJ1-2	TRBD1	-	TGCGCCAGCAGCTTGGGCGATGAGGGGGCACAAGGCTACACCTTC	CASSLGDEGAQGYTF
TRBV29-1	TRBJ1-4	TRBD1	-	TGCAGCGTCCCCGGGACAGTGGGGACTAATGAAAAACTGTTTTTT	CSVPGTVGTNEKLFF
TRBV24-1	TRBJ1-1	-	-	TGTGCCACCAGTGATGGGACACTGAACACTGAAGCTTTCTTT	CATSDGTLNTEAFF
TRBV7-9	TRBJ2-5	-	-	TGTGCCAGCAGAATCGGGGTACAAGAGACCCAGTACTTC	CASRIGVQETQYF
TRBV2	TRBJ1-2	-	-	TGTGCCAGCAGCGAGCCCGGGTACGGCTACACCTTC	CASSEPGYGYTF
TRBV2	TRBJ1-6	TRBD1	-	TGTGCCAGCAGGACGGGGACAGGGGGATCACCCCTCCACTTT	CASRTGTGGSPLHF
TRBV19	TRBJ2-1	-	-	TGTGCCAGTAGGGAGGGGAGGCATGAGCAGTTCTTC	CASREGRHEQFF
TRBV30	TRBJ2-3	-	-	TGTGCCTGGAGTATTTCGGGGGATACGCAGTATTTT	CAWSISGDTQYF
TRBV6-5	TRBJ2-1	-	-	TGTGCCAGCAGTTACTCCTTTAGATATGAGCAGTTCTTC	CASSYSFRYEQFF
TRBV4-1	TRBJ1-2	-	-	TGCGCCAGCAGCCAGGTCCGGGGGATGGGCTACACCTTC	CASSQVRGMGYTF
TRBV4-1	TRBJ2-7	-	-	TGCGCCAGCAGCCAAGATCGGGGAATCCCGGGGAGGCCCTACGAGCAGTACTTC	CASSQDRGIPGRPYEQYF
TRBV9	TRBJ1-1	-	once	TGTGCCAGCAGCTTTGGGAGGATGGACACTGAAGCTTTCTTT	CASSFGRMDTEAFF
TRBV7-8	TRBJ2-1	TRBD2	-	TGTGCCAGCAGCTTAGCGACTAGCGGGGTCTCCTACAATGAGCAGTTCTTC	CASSLATSGVSYNEQFF
TRBV4-2	TRBJ2-6	TRBD2	-	TGTGCCAGCAGCCAAGAGGCGGGGGCTGGGGCCAACGTCCTGACTTTC	CASSQEAGAGANVLTF
TRBV4-3	TRBJ2-1	TRBD2	once	TGCGCCAGCAGCCAAGTCCCCGGGGGGACGCCGGACAATGAGCAGTTCTTC	CASSQVPGGTPDNEQFF
TRBV30	TRBJ2-3	-	-	TGTGCCTGGATTGGGGCACGAACCTCCACAGATACGCAGTATTTT	CAWIGARTSTDTQYF
TRBV19	TRBJ1-1	TRBD1	-	TGTGCCAGTAGTATGTCATATTACAGGGGGAACACTGAAGCTTTCTTT	CASSMSYYRGNTEAFF
TRBV5-1	TRBJ1-3	TRBD1	-	TGCGCCAGCAGCACTCAGACAGGGGTGGCTGGAAACACCATATATTTT	CASSTQTGVAGNTIYF
TRBV24-1	TRBJ2-6	-	-	TGTGCCACCAGTGATTCCGTGACAGGCTCTGGGGCCAACGTCCTGACTTTC	CATSDSVTGSGANVLTF
TRBV3-1/TRBV3-2	TRBJ2-2	-	-	TGTGCCAGCAGCCAAGTAGATAACACCGGGGAGCTGTTTTTT	CASSQVDNTGELFF
TRBV3-1/TRBV3-2	TRBJ2-7	-	-	TGTGCCAGCAGCCAAGGCCGGAGGGAACAGTACTTC	CASSQGRREQYF
TRBV7-9	TRBJ2-3	TRBD1	-	TGTGCCAGCCTCCGGACAGGGGGAGGAGATACGCAGTATTTT	CASLRTGGGDTQYF
TRBV28	TRBJ1-5	TRBD1	-	TGTGCCAGCAGTTTAGGTTTCATTCTGGGGACAGCGAACAATCAGCCCCAGCATTTT	CASSLGFILGTANNQPQHF
TRBV5-4	TRBJ2-1	-	-	TGTGCCAGCAGCCCTGGAGGGATTTACAATGAGCAGTTCTTC	CASSPGGIYNEQFF